The rows below give T cell receptor beta chains drawn from one sample of a study of cytomegalovirus exposure and HLA in healthy donors. Profiled with immunoSEQ multiplex PCR; TCRdb holds only in-frame clones, not every one. The sample holds more than 90,000 clones; 75% to 80% are singletons and the top ten take less than 10%. What was sequenced was PBMCs. The receptor set was obtained from a female donor in good health and CMV-seronegative. The CDR3 runs from the conserved cysteine through the conserved F or W. The D gene is left open where the match is weak.

j_call,cdr3_length,v_call,d_call,cdr3_aa
TRBJ1-2,13,TRBV6-4,TRBD1,CASSQGQGQGYTF
TRBJ1-5,16,TRBV6-1,TRBD1,CASREQGPHSNQPQHF
TRBJ2-5,13,TRBV9,-,CASSLHPWETQYF
TRBJ2-7,15,TRBV19,TRBD2,CASSSRTSGSYEQYF
TRBJ2-2,14,TRBV5-1,-,CASSFTEVSGELFF
TRBJ1-5,13,TRBV2,TRBD1,CASSGQGLQPQHF
TRBJ2-7,13,TRBV19,TRBD1,CASSDRVGYEQYF
TRBJ1-2,13,TRBV19,-,CASSAQQSYGYTF
TRBJ2-7,19,TRBV7-8,TRBD2,CASSLGLLRASGSTYEQYF
TRBJ2-7,14,TRBV6-6,TRBD1,CASTYRQGSYEQYF
TRBJ2-2,15,TRBV5-1,TRBD1,CASSFSTGGGGELFF
TRBJ2-5,14,TRBV5-1,TRBD2,CASSLAGGPETQYF
TRBJ1-2,14,TRBV19,-,CASSINGGSYGYTF
TRBJ2-2,19,TRBV7-2,-,CASSKRWGRILTNTGELFF
TRBJ1-5,15,TRBV15,-,CATSRDRGAGQPQHF
TRBJ2-7,19,TRBV5-4,TRBD1,CASSLVSVMGQGRLYEQYF
TRBJ2-1,12,TRBV7-9,-,CASSLSDNEQFF
TRBJ1-3,15,TRBV5-5,TRBD1,CASSSWTGAGNTIYF
TRBJ2-3,16,TRBV9,TRBD2,CASSPLGGASTDTQYF
TRBJ1-5,13,TRBV6-1,TRBD1,CASARQGDQPQHF
TRBJ2-3,14,TRBV7-2,TRBD2,CASSAGLAIDTQYF
TRBJ1-4,15,TRBV28,-,CASSKGVATNEKLFF
TRBJ2-3,16,TRBV7-2,-,CASSSRGRGAADTQYF
TRBJ2-2,18,TRBV4-2,TRBD2,CASSHTFLGGGFAGELFF
TRBJ1-5,17,TRBV5-5,-,CASSLWVTKPSNQPQHF
TRBJ2-7,15,TRBV6-5,TRBD1,CASSSPGQGANEQYF
TRBJ2-1,15,TRBV7-3,TRBD2,CASSPRTSGMGEQFF
TRBJ1-1,17,TRBV14,-,CASSQAYNRLMNTEAFF
TRBJ2-7,15,TRBV5-1,-,CASSLRRGSVYEQYF
TRBJ2-1,16,TRBV7-9,-,CASSDGGRGAGNEQFF
TRBJ2-7,14,TRBV4-2,-,CASMSTDRMHEQYF
TRBJ1-1,13,TRBV11-2,TRBD1,CASSPDRGHEAFF
TRBJ1-2,14,TRBV27,-,CASRPDSLPLGYTF
TRBJ1-1,14,TRBV6-1,TRBD1,CASTSTGSNTEAFF
TRBJ2-3,17,TRBV7-9,TRBD2,CASSWTSGRLSTDTQYF
TRBJ2-7,14,TRBV2,-,CASSEALSSYEQYF
TRBJ1-1,15,TRBV5-1,-,CASSLEGARNTEAFF
TRBJ2-2,15,TRBV7-8,TRBD2,CASSSSGGAAGELFF
TRBJ1-1,14,TRBV2,TRBD1,CASSGRQGNTEAFF
TRBJ1-6,14,TRBV5-6,-,CASSGTNVLAPLHF